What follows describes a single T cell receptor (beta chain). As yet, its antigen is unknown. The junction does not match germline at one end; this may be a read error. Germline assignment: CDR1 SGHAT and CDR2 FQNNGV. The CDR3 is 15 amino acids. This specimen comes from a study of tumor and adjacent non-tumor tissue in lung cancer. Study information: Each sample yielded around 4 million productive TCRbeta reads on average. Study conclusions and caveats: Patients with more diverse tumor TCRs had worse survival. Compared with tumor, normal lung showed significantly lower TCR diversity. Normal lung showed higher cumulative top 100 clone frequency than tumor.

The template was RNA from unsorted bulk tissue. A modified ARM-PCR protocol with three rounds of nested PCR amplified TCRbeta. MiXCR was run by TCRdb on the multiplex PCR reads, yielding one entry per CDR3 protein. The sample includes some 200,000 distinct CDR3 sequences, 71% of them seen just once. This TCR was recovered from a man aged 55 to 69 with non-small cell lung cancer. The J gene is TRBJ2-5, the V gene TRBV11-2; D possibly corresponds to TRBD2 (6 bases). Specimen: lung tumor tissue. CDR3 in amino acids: CANSPHQEGCETQYF. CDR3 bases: TGTGCCAACAGCCCCCACCAGGAGGGGTGTGAGACCCAGTACTTC.